This is a list of T cell receptor beta chains from one sample in a study of T-cell memory formation after mild COVID-19. TCRdb fed the 5' RACE reads into MiXCR, producing one record per CDR3 protein. The sample shows 150,000 or so distinct CDR3 sequences, under 14% of them seen only once. Sequences were obtained from PBMCs or a T cell subset sorted from them (not recorded which). These receptors were taken from a man younger than 35 who had mild COVID-19 (a few samples of this study predate the infection). Cell type and time point are not known. CDR3s include the opening cysteine and the closing phenylalanine or tryptophan. Fields, in order: D gene, clone size, V gene, J gene, CDR3 DNA, CDR3 protein. The D gene is left open where the match is weak. Only some rows state a clone size, as once, few, many or a class for expanded clones.

D gene: TRBD1
clone size: few
V gene: TRBV20-1
J gene: TRBJ2-6
CDR3 DNA: TGCAGTGCCCCGGGACAGGGGGCGTCCGGGGCCAACGTCCTGACTTTC
CDR3 protein: CSAPGQGASGANVLTF

D gene: .
clone size: few
V gene: TRBV6-1
J gene: TRBJ2-7
CDR3 DNA: TGTGCCAGCAGTGAAATGCACCCCTACGAGCAGTACTTC
CDR3 protein: CASSEMHPYEQYF

D gene: .
clone size: many
V gene: TRBV6-5
J gene: TRBJ1-1
CDR3 DNA: TGTGCCAGCAGTTACCTCCGGTGGGCTGAAGCTTTCTTT
CDR3 protein: CASSYLRWAEAFF

D gene: TRBD2
clone size: .
V gene: TRBV5-1
J gene: TRBJ2-5
CDR3 DNA: TGCGCCAGCCGCTCAGGACTAGCGGGGTTAGAGACCCAGTACTTC
CDR3 protein: CASRSGLAGLETQYF

D gene: TRBD1
clone size: few
V gene: TRBV2
J gene: TRBJ1-5
CDR3 DNA: TGTGCCAGCAGTTTACAGGGGTACAATCAGCCCCAGCATTTT
CDR3 protein: CASSLQGYNQPQHF

D gene: .
clone size: few
V gene: TRBV7-6
J gene: TRBJ2-3
CDR3 DNA: TGTGCCAGCAGCCCAGCGGAGTTTGATACGCAGTATTTT
CDR3 protein: CASSPAEFDTQYF

D gene: TRBD1
clone size: few
V gene: TRBV6-2/TRBV6-3
J gene: TRBJ1-5
CDR3 DNA: TGTGCCAGCAGTTTCACCCCGGACAGGGGGTCGGGCAATCAGCCCCAGCATTTT
CDR3 protein: CASSFTPDRGSGNQPQHF

D gene: .
clone size: few
V gene: TRBV20-1
J gene: TRBJ2-2
CDR3 DNA: TGCAGTGCTAGAGGCCCCCTTGGGGGCACCACCGGGGAGCTGTTTTTT
CDR3 protein: CSARGPLGGTTGELFF

D gene: .
clone size: few
V gene: TRBV12-3/TRBV12-4
J gene: TRBJ1-6
CDR3 DNA: TGTGCCAGTAGGGCAGGGTTAGGGTATAATTCACCCCTCCACTTT
CDR3 protein: CASRAGLGYNSPLHF

D gene: TRBD1
clone size: .
V gene: TRBV29-1
J gene: TRBJ1-1
CDR3 DNA: TGCAGCGTTGGTGGAGGGGACAGGGGGACGATGAACACTGAAGCTTTCTTT
CDR3 protein: CSVGGGDRGTMNTEAFF

D gene: TRBD1
clone size: few
V gene: TRBV6-2/TRBV6-3
J gene: TRBJ1-5
CDR3 DNA: TGTGCCAGCAGTCACGGGGGCGCAGGGGGAAATCAGCCCCAGCATTTT
CDR3 protein: CASSHGGAGGNQPQHF

D gene: .
clone size: many
V gene: TRBV5-1
J gene: TRBJ1-4
CDR3 DNA: TGCGCCAGCAGCACCGCTACGGGTGGGGAAAAACTGTTTTTT
CDR3 protein: CASSTATGGEKLFF

D gene: .
clone size: .
V gene: TRBV7-6
J gene: TRBJ1-1
CDR3 DNA: TGTGCCAGCAGCCACACCGAGGGGGACATGAACACTGAAGCTTTATTT
CDR3 protein: CASSHTEGDMNTEALF

D gene: TRBD2
clone size: .
V gene: TRBV2
J gene: TRBJ2-7
CDR3 DNA: TGTGCCAGCAGTGAAACTAGCGGATACTCCTACGAGCAGTACTTC
CDR3 protein: CASSETSGYSYEQYF

D gene: .
clone size: .
V gene: TRBV20-1
J gene: TRBJ2-1
CDR3 DNA: TGCAGTGCTAGACTAGAGGGGAGGACGAATGAGCAGTTCTTC
CDR3 protein: CSARLEGRTNEQFF

D gene: .
clone size: few
V gene: TRBV5-1
J gene: TRBJ1-5
CDR3 DNA: TGCGCCAGCAGGGCCGATCCGGGAGGTCAGCCCCAGCATTTT
CDR3 protein: CASRADPGGQPQHF

D gene: TRBD1
clone size: .
V gene: TRBV10-3
J gene: TRBJ2-2
CDR3 DNA: TGTGCCATCAGTGAGTCGTCAGGGGGCAAAACCGGGGAGCTGTTTTTT
CDR3 protein: CAISESSGGKTGELFF

D gene: .
clone size: .
V gene: TRBV30
J gene: TRBJ2-3
CDR3 DNA: TGTGCCGGGGGGGATACGCAGTATTTT
CDR3 protein: CAGGDTQYF

D gene: TRBD2
clone size: many
V gene: TRBV5-1
J gene: TRBJ2-3
CDR3 DNA: TGCGCCAGCAGCTTGGTCCCCAGCGGGGGGCCCACAGATACGCAGTATTTT
CDR3 protein: CASSLVPSGGPTDTQYF

D gene: .
clone size: many
V gene: TRBV5-1
J gene: TRBJ1-2
CDR3 DNA: TGCGCCAGCACCTGGGGGTATGACTATGGCTACACCTTC
CDR3 protein: CASTWGYDYGYTF

D gene: .
clone size: .
V gene: TRBV4-2
J gene: TRBJ2-3
CDR3 DNA: TGTGCCAGCAGCCATACTCAGGACTCCCCGTACCAGTATTTT
CDR3 protein: CASSHTQDSPYQYF

D gene: .
clone size: few
V gene: TRBV2
J gene: TRBJ1-5
CDR3 DNA: TGTGCCAGCAGTGAAAGTTGGGGATATAGCAATCAGCCCCAGCATTTT
CDR3 protein: CASSESWGYSNQPQHF

D gene: .
clone size: .
V gene: TRBV3-1
J gene: TRBJ1-2
CDR3 DNA: TGTGCCAGCAGCCAAGAGTTGCAGGCCATCTATGGCTACACCTTC
CDR3 protein: CASSQELQAIYGYTF

D gene: .
clone size: few
V gene: TRBV5-4
J gene: TRBJ2-5
CDR3 DNA: TGTGCCAGCAGCTTTCCTAGCGAGGAGACCCAGTACTTC
CDR3 protein: CASSFPSEETQYF

D gene: TRBD1
clone size: few
V gene: TRBV4-1
J gene: TRBJ1-1
CDR3 DNA: TGCGCCAGCAGCCCGGGACAGGGACCCATGAACACTGAAGCTTTCTTT
CDR3 protein: CASSPGQGPMNTEAFF

D gene: .
clone size: few
V gene: TRBV24-1
J gene: TRBJ2-5
CDR3 DNA: TGTGCCACCAGTGATTTCGACGGGGGGACAGGCGAGACCCAGTACTTC
CDR3 protein: CATSDFDGGTGETQYF

D gene: TRBD1
clone size: many
V gene: TRBV5-1
J gene: TRBJ2-7
CDR3 DNA: TGCGCCAGCAGCCGGGGGACAGGGGATTCCGAGCAGTACTTC
CDR3 protein: CASSRGTGDSEQYF

D gene: TRBD2
clone size: many
V gene: TRBV7-3
J gene: TRBJ2-5
CDR3 DNA: TGTGCCAGCAGCCGCGGGGGGGGGACCCAGTACTTC
CDR3 protein: CASSRGGGTQYF

D gene: .
clone size: few
V gene: TRBV2
J gene: TRBJ2-3
CDR3 DNA: TGTGCCAGCAGTGAATTATTTAGGACGCAGTATTTT
CDR3 protein: CASSELFRTQYF

D gene: .
clone size: .
V gene: TRBV6-5
J gene: TRBJ2-3
CDR3 DNA: TGTGCCAGCATGGGTCGGCGGCTTAGCACAGATACGCAGTATTTT
CDR3 protein: CASMGRRLSTDTQYF

D gene: .
clone size: .
V gene: TRBV2
J gene: TRBJ2-7
CDR3 DNA: TGTGCCAGCCTAGTCGGGACAAGCGAGCAGTACTTC
CDR3 protein: CASLVGTSEQYF

D gene: .
clone size: .
V gene: TRBV7-3
J gene: TRBJ2-3
CDR3 DNA: TGTGCCAGCACCCAGAACAGGGGAGGGGGCACAGATACGCAGTATTTT
CDR3 protein: CASTQNRGGGTDTQYF

D gene: TRBD2
clone size: few
V gene: TRBV4-2
J gene: TRBJ2-5
CDR3 DNA: TGTGCCAGCAGCCAAGATCTGCGGGGGGGCGGAGAGACCCAGTACTTC
CDR3 protein: CASSQDLRGGGETQYF

D gene: .
clone size: few
V gene: TRBV6-5
J gene: TRBJ1-4
CDR3 DNA: TGTGCCAGCAGGCGGGGGGAAAAACTGTTTTTT
CDR3 protein: CASRRGEKLFF

D gene: .
clone size: .
V gene: TRBV20-1
J gene: TRBJ2-3
CDR3 DNA: TGCAGTGCTCGCTCCGCTGGCACAGATACGCAGTATTTT
CDR3 protein: CSARSAGTDTQYF

D gene: .
clone size: .
V gene: TRBV7-2
J gene: TRBJ1-5
CDR3 DNA: TGTGCCAGCAGCTTAGTAGTATCCGCAAATCAGCCCCAGCATTTT
CDR3 protein: CASSLVVSANQPQHF

D gene: TRBD2
clone size: .
V gene: TRBV11-2
J gene: TRBJ2-3
CDR3 DNA: TGTGCCAGCAGCTGGGGGGGAGGGCCAGATACGCAGTATTTT
CDR3 protein: CASSWGGGPDTQYF

D gene: .
clone size: many
V gene: TRBV6-5
J gene: TRBJ2-1
CDR3 DNA: TGTGCCAGCAGTTACTCGATGTTCTTGGCAGGGGGGCGGGATGAGCAGTTCTTC
CDR3 protein: CASSYSMFLAGGRDEQFF

D gene: .
clone size: few
V gene: TRBV4-2
J gene: TRBJ1-1
CDR3 DNA: TGTGCCAGCAGCCAAGCCTTACAGGGATCGAACACTGAAGCTTTCTTT
CDR3 protein: CASSQALQGSNTEAFF

D gene: .
clone size: .
V gene: TRBV7-8
J gene: TRBJ1-2
CDR3 DNA: TGTGCCAGCAGCTCCCTCCAGGCCTATGGCTACACCTTC
CDR3 protein: CASSSLQAYGYTF

D gene: .
clone size: .
V gene: TRBV30
J gene: TRBJ2-1
CDR3 DNA: TGTGCCTGGAGTGTTAGGATTGAGCAGTTCTTC
CDR3 protein: CAWSVRIEQFF

D gene: TRBD1
clone size: .
V gene: TRBV5-1
J gene: TRBJ2-1
CDR3 DNA: TGCGCCAGCAGCTTGACAGGGGGTCGGGCAGGGGAGCAGTTCTTC
CDR3 protein: CASSLTGGRAGEQFF

D gene: .
clone size: .
V gene: TRBV5-5
J gene: TRBJ1-1
CDR3 DNA: TGTGCCAGCAGCACTCAGGGGTCGAACACTGAAGCTTTCTTT
CDR3 protein: CASSTQGSNTEAFF

D gene: .
clone size: few
V gene: TRBV28
J gene: TRBJ2-3
CDR3 DNA: TGTGCCAGCAGTCCGTGGACAGTTACCACAGATACGCAGTATTTT
CDR3 protein: CASSPWTVTTDTQYF

D gene: TRBD1
clone size: .
V gene: TRBV12-3/TRBV12-4
J gene: TRBJ1-4
CDR3 DNA: TGTGCCAGCAGCCCCGACATAAGACAGGGGTGGCAAAAACTGTTTTTT
CDR3 protein: CASSPDIRQGWQKLFF

D gene: .
clone size: few
V gene: TRBV27
J gene: TRBJ2-5
CDR3 DNA: TGTGCCAGCAGGACATCAGAGACCCAGTACTTC
CDR3 protein: CASRTSETQYF

D gene: .
clone size: .
V gene: TRBV4-2
J gene: TRBJ2-1
CDR3 DNA: TGTGCCAGCAGCCAAGATCCCAGCGATGAGCAGTTCTTC
CDR3 protein: CASSQDPSDEQFF

D gene: TRBD1
clone size: many
V gene: TRBV6-6
J gene: TRBJ2-3
CDR3 DNA: TGTGCCAGCAGGGACAGGGACCCAGATACGCAGTATTTT
CDR3 protein: CASRDRDPDTQYF

D gene: .
clone size: many
V gene: TRBV28
J gene: TRBJ2-1
CDR3 DNA: TGTGCCAGCACCACCGCAATAAGCGAGCAGTTCTTC
CDR3 protein: CASTTAISEQFF

D gene: TRBD1
clone size: .
V gene: TRBV2
J gene: TRBJ1-1
CDR3 DNA: TGTGCCAGCAGGACACCGGGACAGAGGAACACTGAAGCTTTCTTT
CDR3 protein: CASRTPGQRNTEAFF

D gene: .
clone size: few
V gene: TRBV21-1
J gene: TRBJ2-5
CDR3 DNA: TGTGCCAGCAGCAATTGGGCCCTGGGCGGCTCGGGGACCCAGTACTTC
CDR3 protein: CASSNWALGGSGTQYF

D gene: .
clone size: .
V gene: TRBV6-6
J gene: TRBJ1-5
CDR3 DNA: TGTGCCAGCAGCTCCGGGACTACGTCCAATCAGCCCCAGCATTTT
CDR3 protein: CASSSGTTSNQPQHF

D gene: .
clone size: few
V gene: TRBV29-1
J gene: TRBJ1-2
CDR3 DNA: TGCAGCGTTTACGGAGACGATTATGGCTACACCTTC
CDR3 protein: CSVYGDDYGYTF

D gene: .
clone size: few
V gene: TRBV12-3/TRBV12-4
J gene: TRBJ2-7
CDR3 DNA: TGTGCCAGCAGTCCTCGGGGCAAGGGATTACAGCCCCACGACTACGAGCAGTACTTC
CDR3 protein: CASSPRGKGLQPHDYEQYF

D gene: .
clone size: .
V gene: TRBV4-3
J gene: TRBJ2-3
CDR3 DNA: TGCGCCAGCAGCCAAGAGGGATCCCACTCCCACACAGATACGCAGTATTTT
CDR3 protein: CASSQEGSHSHTDTQYF

D gene: .
clone size: many
V gene: TRBV5-1
J gene: TRBJ2-1
CDR3 DNA: TGCGCCAGCAGCTTGCAGGGCGTTTGGAATGAGCAGTTCTTC
CDR3 protein: CASSLQGVWNEQFF

D gene: .
clone size: many
V gene: TRBV28
J gene: TRBJ2-1
CDR3 DNA: TGTGCCAGCAGTTCAAATAGAAGGGGTTCCTACAATGAGCAGTTCTTC
CDR3 protein: CASSSNRRGSYNEQFF

D gene: TRBD2
clone size: many
V gene: TRBV7-2
J gene: TRBJ2-7
CDR3 DNA: TGTGCCAGCAGCTCGCGGGGGGTCTACGAGCAGTACTTC
CDR3 protein: CASSSRGVYEQYF

D gene: .
clone size: .
V gene: TRBV10-3
J gene: TRBJ2-3
CDR3 DNA: TGTGCCATCAGTGAGGCAGTATTGCAAGATACGCAGTATTTT
CDR3 protein: CAISEAVLQDTQYF

D gene: .
clone size: .
V gene: TRBV30
J gene: TRBJ1-4
CDR3 DNA: TGTGCCTGGAGTCCGGATGTGGGAAAAAAACTGTTTTTT
CDR3 protein: CAWSPDVGKKLFF